What follows are 2 T cell receptor beta chains derived from one specimen sequenced in a study of blood T cell repertoires in COVID-19. Data came from immunoSEQ multiplex PCR; TCRdb stores just in-frame clones and leaves some out. The data show around 100,000 clones, under 90% seen once. The sequenced material came from peripheral blood. The receptors come from a human donor in a cohort sampled during active or convalescent COVID-19.

The chain couples TRBV21-1 to TRBJ1-2; the table's D call, TRBD1, was not checked against the DNA. TRBV21-1 is deemed a pseudogene. This CDR3 has 15 residues. The CDR3 loop reads CASSKVEDSRGGYTF. The CDR3 region has the DNA TGTGCCAGCAGCAAAGTGGAGGACAGCCGGGGTGGCTACACCTTC.

As for this clone: Other DNA sequences in this specimen translate into the identical CDR3. The rearrangement uses TRBV19 and TRBJ1-1; D gene uncertain. The CDR3 spans 13 residues. Deletions cut 6 bases from V and 1 base from J, with 9 bases between. CDR1 is LNHDA, CDR2 SQIVND, per germline (reference sequence). The CDR3 here is CASSRRENTEAFF. The CDR3 region has the DNA TGTGCCAGTAGCAGGAGGGAGAACACTGAAGCTTTCTTT.